The table lists the clone carrying this T cell receptor (beta chain) with many counts. Its antigen remains unidentified. The time point is: newly diagnosed GD, antithyroid drugs for less than 3 months. The TCR library was prepared using RNA isolated from PBMCs. Arm-PCR of CDR3 regions and iRepertoire HTBI primers were used to build TCR beta libraries. Methods used by the authors: Around 59 TRBV and roughly 13 TRBJ segments were identified across samples. TCRdb fed the multiplex PCR reads into MiXCR, producing one record per CDR3 protein. TCRdb's processing, not the authors' own work, is the source of the V and J calls. The repertoire holds a few hundred thousand distinct CDR3 sequences, with 14% as singletons. This record comes from a study of regulatory T cells in long-lasting Graves disease. Study summary: Graves' patients diagnosed newly had used antithyroid drugs under 3 months. Study-wide results and caveats: Persistent Graves' patients showed a TCR diversity that was lower than that of newly diagnosed ones.

CDR3 size: 15 residues. Germline V gene sequence: CDR1 SGDLS, CDR2 YYNGEE. J gave up 4 bases and V 2 bases, and 8 bases lay outside the gene matches. These sequences were also reported in another study, on T cells in Graves' hyperthyroidism and ophthalmopathy. That source reports: Most clonotypes expanded in thyroid above 0.001 were likewise present in blood.

The sequencing used peripheral blood mononuclear cells (PBMCs), collected at new diagnosis, from a patient treated with antithyroid drugs. This rearrangement joins TRBV9 to TRBJ2-5; 7 bases line up with TRBD2. The clonotype comes from a woman aged 45-65 years with Graves disease. CDR3 loop: CASSVLAAFGETQYF. CDR3 DNA: TGTGCCAGCAGCGTTCTAGCGGCCTTCGGAGAGACCCAGTACTTC.